These T cell receptor beta chains were read from a single sample in a study of blood T cell repertoires in COVID-19. Produced via immunoSEQ multiplex PCR; TCRdb's table is partial and in-frame only. The sample carries 150,000 or so clones, 85% to 90% recorded once. Sequencing was performed on PBMCs or T cells enriched from blood (not recorded which). The receptors stem from a woman in her forties or fifties who had recovered from COVID-19. CDR3s include the opening cysteine and the closing phenylalanine or tryptophan. A D gene is named only where the DNA matches it firmly. A clone size is listed for some rows: how often the clone was seen (once, few, many), or a class if it is expanded.

abundance	j_gene	v_gene	d_gene	CDR3nt	CDR3aa
-	TRBJ1-5	TRBV19	-	TGTGCCAGTAGACCCTCAGGGGGCAATCAGCCCCAGCATTTT	CASRPSGGNQPQHF
-	TRBJ1-1	TRBV19	TRBD1	TGTGCCAGTACCTTAAGAAGAACAGGGGTAGGGACTGAAGCTTTCTTT	CASTLRRTGVGTEAFF
-	TRBJ1-5	TRBV6-2/TRBV6-3	TRBD1	TGTGCCAGCAGTTACCTATGGGGACAGGGTTTTAGCAATCAGCCCCAGCATTTT	CASSYLWGQGFSNQPQHF
-	TRBJ1-4	TRBV5-1	TRBD1	TGCGCCAGCAGTGTCCGGACAGGAGGGACTAATGAAAAACTGTTTTTT	CASSVRTGGTNEKLFF
once	TRBJ2-7	TRBV11-3	TRBD1	TGTGCCAGCAGCTTCCTACCTCCGGGACAGGGTATCGAGCAGTACTTC	CASSFLPPGQGIEQYF
-	TRBJ2-7	TRBV4-3	-	TGCGCCAGCAGCCAGAGTACAGGTGGCTACGAGCAGTACTTC	CASSQSTGGYEQYF
few	TRBJ1-5	TRBV6-2/TRBV6-3	TRBD1	TGTGCCAGCAGTTACTTACAGGGGAGTCAGCCCCAGCATTTT	CASSYLQGSQPQHF
-	TRBJ1-5	TRBV15	TRBD1	TGTGCCACCAGCAGGGGACAGGGCAGAAGTCAGCCCCAGCATTTT	CATSRGQGRSQPQHF
-	TRBJ2-2	TRBV2	-	TGTGCCACCACCGGGGGAGTAAACACCGGGGAGCTGTTTTTT	CATTGGVNTGELFF
-	TRBJ1-1	TRBV12-3/TRBV12-4	-	TGTGCCAGCAGTTCAGGGGATGAAGCTTTCTTT	CASSSGDEAFF
-	TRBJ1-3	TRBV7-9	-	TGTGCCAGCAGCTTAGATATAAACACCATATATTTT	CASSLDINTIYF
-	TRBJ1-5	TRBV6-2/TRBV6-3	-	TGTGCCAGCAGCCAGGACGGAGGACAGCCCCAGCATTTT	CASSQDGGQPQHF
once	TRBJ1-5	TRBV19	-	TGTGCCAGTAGTATCTGGCAGTCCCTAGGGGTTGATCAGCCCCAGCATTTT	CASSIWQSLGVDQPQHF
-	TRBJ2-7	TRBV29-1	TRBD1	TGCAGCGTGCCGGGACAGGGGGCGTGGGAGCAGTACTTC	CSVPGQGAWEQYF
-	TRBJ2-2	TRBV5-1	-	TGCGCCAGCAGTTTCGACACTTACACCGGGGAGCTGTTTTTT	CASSFDTYTGELFF
-	TRBJ1-2	TRBV7-2	-	TGTGCCAGCAGCTTAGGAGGAGGGTCTGGCTACACCTTC	CASSLGGGSGYTF
-	TRBJ2-3	TRBV5-1	-	TGCGCCAGCAGCTTGGGCAGGGGTACAGATACGCAGTATTTT	CASSLGRGTDTQYF
-	TRBJ1-5	TRBV5-8	TRBD1	TGTGCCAGCAGCTCTGGACAGGGTGTTCAGCCCCAGCATTTT	CASSSGQGVQPQHF
-	TRBJ2-3	TRBV11-2	-	TGTGCCAGCAGCTTAGTCCCGAGCACAGATACGCAGTATTTT	CASSLVPSTDTQYF
-	TRBJ1-1	TRBV13	-	TGTGCCAGCAGCTTAAGAGGTCTCGCTGAAGCTTTCTTT	CASSLRGLAEAFF
-	TRBJ2-1	TRBV2	-	TGTGCCAGCACCATAGTCCGGAATGAGCAGTTCTTC	CASTIVRNEQFF
-	TRBJ2-2	TRBV5-4	-	TGTGCCAGCGAAACAACCGGGGAGCTGTTTTTT	CASETTGELFF
-	TRBJ2-1	TRBV24-1	TRBD1	TGTGCCACCAGTGTGGAAACAGGGGGCAATGAGCAGTTCTTC	CATSVETGGNEQFF
-	TRBJ1-1	TRBV6-2/TRBV6-3	TRBD1	TGTGCCAGCAGTCATCAGGGGGCTCCCCCTGAAGCTTTCTTT	CASSHQGAPPEAFF
-	TRBJ1-6	TRBV27	-	TGTGCCAGCAGTTTAGCAGGGTCTTATAATTCACCCCTCCACTTT	CASSLAGSYNSPLHF
-	TRBJ2-3	TRBV7-9	TRBD2	TGTGCCAGCAGCTTAGGTGGACTAGCGGTATACACAGATACGCAGTATTTT	CASSLGGLAVYTDTQYF
-	TRBJ1-3	TRBV30	TRBD1	TGTGCCTGGGGACAGGTCTCTGGAAACACCATATATTTT	CAWGQVSGNTIYF
-	TRBJ2-5	TRBV11-3	-	TGTGCCAGCAGCTCGGACAGAAAAGAGACCCAGTACTTC	CASSSDRKETQYF
-	TRBJ1-2	TRBV7-2	TRBD1	TGTGCCAGCAGCTTAACAGGGGAAGGCTATGGCTACACCTTC	CASSLTGEGYGYTF